The 15 T cell receptor beta chains reported below all come from one sample, sequenced in a study of T cell responses to AZD1222 COVID-19 vaccine. Data came from immunoSEQ multiplex PCR; TCRdb stores just in-frame clones and leaves some out. The sample contains around 150,000 clones, about 91% of which appear only once. Here the sequenced sample was peripheral blood, taken on day 0 of MenACWY control vaccination. The receptors here all came from an adult in good health.

The V gene is TRBV21-1, the J gene TRBJ2-7; the D call in the table, TRBD1, was not verified against the DNA. TRBV21-1 is a pseudogene locus. This CDR3 has 14 amino acids. The CDR3 spells CASSLRDDSYEQYF. Here the CDR3 DNA reads TGTGCCAGCAGCTTGAGAGACGACAGCTACGAGCAGTACTTC.

This clone was recorded a few times. The chain couples TRBV14 to TRBJ1-4; 8 nucleotides align to TRBD1. Germline trimming cut 4 bases from V and 8 bases from J; bases unmatched to any gene: 9. The CDR3 is 15 amino acids. Germline V gene lookup returns CDR1 SGHDN and CDR2 FVKESK. This chain's CDR3 is CASSLIRGRNEKLFF. CDR3 bases: TGTGCCAGCAGCCTAATCAGGGGGCGAAACGAAAAACTGTTTTTT.

J is TRBJ1-4 and V is TRBV10-2; the D is unclear. The CDR3 is 13 residues long. Germline V gene data show CDR1 as WSHSY and CDR2 as SAAADI. Trimming removed 8 bases at V and 4 bases at J, with 11 bases between. The CDR3 here is CASATQVNEKLFF. The CDR3 DNA is TGCGCCAGCGCGACACAAGTTAATGAAAAACTGTTTTTT.

This clone showed up just once. The DNA for the CDR3 is TGTGCCAGCAGCCCCCTACTGGGGGAGGGCCGGGCAGATACGCAGTATTTT. Its translation is CASSPLLGEGRADTQYF. This chain connects TRBV4-2 to TRBJ2-3, with 7 bases lining up with TRBD2. V dropped 4 bases and J dropped 4; count of bases not matched to a gene: 14. CDR1 LGHNA and CDR2 YNFKEQ come from the germline V gene. This CDR3 has 17 residues.

This chain connects TRBV9 to TRBJ1-2, with no clear D. Germline loops: CDR1 SGDLS, CDR2 YYNGEE. V lost 7 bases, J lost 6 bases, and 4 bases lay in between. CDR3 length equals 9 residues. The CDR3: CASGNGYTF. DNA for the CDR3: TGTGCCAGCGGTAATGGCTACACCTTC.

The chain carries TRBV7-8 and TRBJ2-5; no definite D call. The CDR3 is 10 amino acids. Germline V gene sequence: CDR1 SGHVS, CDR2 FQNEAQ. Trimming removed 5 bases from V and 7 bases from J, with 5 bases in between. CDR3 sequence reads: CASSRGTQYF. CDR3 coding DNA: TGTGCCAGCAGCCGTGGGACCCAGTACTTC. Full variable domain (outside the CDR3, taken from reference TRBV7-8 and TRBJ2-5): GAGVSQSPRYKVAKRGQDVALRCDPISGHVSLFWYQQALGQGPEFLTYFQNEAQLDKSGLPSDRFFAERPEGSVSTLKIQRTQQEDSAVYLCASSRGTQYFGPGTRLLVL.

The rearrangement joins TRBV19 to TRBJ2-3; 7 nucleotides agree with TRBD2. V was pared by 3 bases and J by 1 base, with 10 bases of the junction left unmatched. The CDR3 has 17 amino acids. Germline V lookup: CDR1 LNHDA, CDR2 SQIVND (reference sequence). CDR3 nucleotide sequence: TGTGCCAGTAGTATGAGGTCTAGCGGTGATCGCACAGATACGCAGTATTTT. Protein product: CASSMRSSGDRTDTQYF. Together with reference TRBV19 and TRBJ2-3, the CDR3 gives the full variable domain: DGGITQSPKYLFRKEGQNVTLSCEQNLNHDAMYWYRQDPGQGLRLIYYSQIVNDFQKGDIAEGYSVSREKKESFPLTVTSAQKNPTAFYLCASSMRSSGDRTDTQYFGPGTRLTVL.

This clone was recorded only once. The genes are TRBV28 and TRBJ1-6; TRBD1 aligns across 7 bases. CDR3 length equals 15 residues. CDR1 is MDHEN and CDR2 is SYDVKM in the germline V gene. V shed 2 bases, J shed 7 bases, and the junction held 5 bases outside the gene matches. The CDR3 coding sequence is TGTGCCAGCAGTTTACTTAGACAGGGAAATTCACCCCTCCACTTT. Protein: CASSLLRQGNSPLHF.

The V gene is TRBV3-1 (or the pseudogene TRBV3-2), the J gene TRBJ2-1, with D hard to call. The germline V and J ends were trimmed by 1 base and 9 bases, with 19 bases remaining between them. CDR3 length: 16 amino acids. CDR1 LGHDT and CDR2 YNNKEL come from the germline V gene (reference sequence). Here the CDR3 DNA reads TGTGCCAGCAGCCAAGGGGTAGCAACTCCGGCGGCTGAGCAGTTCTTC. Translated, it gives CASSQGVATPAAEQFF.

This chain connects TRBV28 to TRBJ1-5; 11 nucleotides agree with TRBD1. The CDR3 is made up of 19 amino acids. The germline gives CDR1 MDHEN, CDR2 SYDVKM. Trimming took 1 base from V and 2 from J; bases not matched to a gene: 10. CDR3 nucleotide sequence: TGTGCCAGCAGTTTATATTGGACAGGGGGCCGGCGTGGCAATCAGCCCCAGCATTTT. It specifies CASSLYWTGGRRGNQPQHF.

J is TRBJ2-1 and V is TRBV5-1; 8 bases are a match to TRBD2. Germline lookup yields CDR1 SGHRS and CDR2 YFSETQ. V was pared by 0 bases and J by 8 bases, with 7 bases of the junction left unmatched. This CDR3 has 15 amino acids. CDR3 bases: TGCGCCAGCAGCTTGGTAGCGGGAATGGGCTATGAGCAGTTCTTC. As protein: CASSLVAGMGYEQFF.

V usage is TRBV13 and J usage is TRBJ2-1, with a possible D match to TRBD2 (5 bases). CDR1 and CDR2 (germline): PRHDT, FYEKMQ (reference sequence). The CDR3 consists of 14 residues. The V end lost 4 bases, the J end lost 5 bases, and 12 bases lay between the germline ends. As DNA, the CDR3 is TGTGCCAGCAGCTCCACGGACGGGGACAATGAGCAGTTCTTC. As protein: CASSSTDGDNEQFF.

The rearrangement links TRBV7-8 to TRBJ1-2; 8 nucleotides match TRBD1. J gave up 8 bases and V 5 bases, and 13 bases lay outside the gene matches. CDR1 and CDR2 from the germline V gene are SGHVS and FQNEAQ. This CDR3 spans 15 amino acids. CDR3 amino acids: CASSLTGGGWYGYTF. The CDR3 DNA reads TGTGCCAGCAGCCTAACAGGGGGTGGTTGGTACGGCTACACCTTC.

The V and J genes are TRBV6-1 and TRBJ2-1, with TRBD1 matching 8 bases. The ends lost 2 bases at V and 10 bases at J; junction bases unmatched: 7. CDR1 and CDR2 from the germline V gene are MNHNS and SASEGT. The CDR3 length is 14 residues. CDR3 residues: CASSETADRAEQFF. The CDR3 nucleotides read TGTGCCAGCAGTGAAACAGCGGACAGGGCGGAGCAGTTCTTC.

This sequence joins TRBV9 and TRBJ1-2; D might be TRBD1 (6 bases). V lost 3 bases to trimming and J lost 3 bases, with 21 bases between them. This CDR3 is built from 17 residues. Per germline, CDR1 SGDLS and CDR2 YYNGEE. The CDR3 DNA reads TGTGCCAGCAGCGGCACGGGACAAGGAAATAAGTACTATGGCTACACCTTC. Translation: CASSGTGQGNKYYGYTF.